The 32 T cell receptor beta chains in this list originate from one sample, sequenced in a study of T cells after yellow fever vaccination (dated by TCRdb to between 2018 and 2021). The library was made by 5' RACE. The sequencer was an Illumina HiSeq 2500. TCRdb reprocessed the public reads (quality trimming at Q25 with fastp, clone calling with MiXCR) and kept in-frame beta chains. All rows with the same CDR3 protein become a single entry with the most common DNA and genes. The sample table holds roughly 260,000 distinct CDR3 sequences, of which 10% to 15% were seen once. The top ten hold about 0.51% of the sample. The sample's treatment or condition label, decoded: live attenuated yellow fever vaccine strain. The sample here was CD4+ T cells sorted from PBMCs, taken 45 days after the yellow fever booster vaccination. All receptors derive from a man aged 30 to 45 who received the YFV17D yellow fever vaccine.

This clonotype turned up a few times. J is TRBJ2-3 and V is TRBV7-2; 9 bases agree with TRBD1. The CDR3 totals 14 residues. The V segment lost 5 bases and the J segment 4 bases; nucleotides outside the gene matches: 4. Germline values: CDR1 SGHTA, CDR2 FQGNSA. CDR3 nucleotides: TGTGCCAGCAGCGCACAGGGGGCATCAGATACGCAGTATTTT. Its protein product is CASSAQGASDTQYF.

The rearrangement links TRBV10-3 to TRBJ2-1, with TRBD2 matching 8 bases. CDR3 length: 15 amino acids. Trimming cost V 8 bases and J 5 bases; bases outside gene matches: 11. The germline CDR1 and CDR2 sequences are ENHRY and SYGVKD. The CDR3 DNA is TGTGCCATCGGGGGGGGACTAGGGATAAACAATGAGCAGTTCTTC. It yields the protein CAIGGGLGINNEQFF.

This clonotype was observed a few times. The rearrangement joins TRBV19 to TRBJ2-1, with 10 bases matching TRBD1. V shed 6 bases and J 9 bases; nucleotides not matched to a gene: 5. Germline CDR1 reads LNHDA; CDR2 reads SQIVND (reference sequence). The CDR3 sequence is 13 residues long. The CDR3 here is CASRGQGYSEQFF. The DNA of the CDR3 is TGTGCCAGTAGGGGACAGGGGTATAGTGAGCAGTTCTTC.

This CDR3 is CASSFGLHSYEQYF. In nucleotides, the CDR3 is TGTGCCAGCAGCTTCGGACTACACTCCTACGAGCAGTACTTC. The rearrangement joins TRBV7-2 to TRBJ2-7; tentative D call: TRBD2 (6 bases). V lost 3 bases, J lost 0 bases, and 9 bases lay in between. The CDR3 covers 14 residues. Germline V lookup: CDR1 SGHTA, CDR2 FQGNSA. Filled out from reference TRBV7-2 and TRBJ2-7, the complete variable domain reads GAGVSQSPSNKVTEKGKDVELRCDPISGHTALYWYRQSLGQGLEFLIYFQGNSAPDKSGLPSDRFSAERTGGSVSTLTIQRTQQEDSAVYLCASSFGLHSYEQYFGPGTRLTVT.

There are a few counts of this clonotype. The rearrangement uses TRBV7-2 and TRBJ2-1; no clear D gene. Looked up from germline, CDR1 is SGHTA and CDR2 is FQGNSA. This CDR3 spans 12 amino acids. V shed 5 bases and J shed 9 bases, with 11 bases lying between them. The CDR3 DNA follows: TGTGCCAGCAGCCTCAACGTCGGTGAGCAGTTCTTC. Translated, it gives CASSLNVGEQFF.

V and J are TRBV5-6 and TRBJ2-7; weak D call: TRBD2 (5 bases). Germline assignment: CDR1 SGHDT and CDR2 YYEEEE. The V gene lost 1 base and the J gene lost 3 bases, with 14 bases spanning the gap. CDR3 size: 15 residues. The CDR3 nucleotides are TGTGCCAGCAGCTTGAGAGGGTTGAGCGACTACGAGCAGTACTTC. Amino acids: CASSLRGLSDYEQYF.

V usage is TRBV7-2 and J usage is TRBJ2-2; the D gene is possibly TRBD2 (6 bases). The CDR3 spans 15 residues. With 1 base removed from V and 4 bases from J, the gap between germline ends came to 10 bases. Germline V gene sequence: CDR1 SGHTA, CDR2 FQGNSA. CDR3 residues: CASSLEGTRTGELFF. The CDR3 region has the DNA TGTGCCAGCAGCTTAGAGGGGACTCGCACCGGGGAGCTGTTTTTT.

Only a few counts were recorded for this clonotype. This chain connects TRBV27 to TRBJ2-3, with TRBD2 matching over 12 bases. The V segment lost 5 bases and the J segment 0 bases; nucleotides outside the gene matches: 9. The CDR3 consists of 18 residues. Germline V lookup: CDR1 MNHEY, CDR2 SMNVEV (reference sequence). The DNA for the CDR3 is TGTGCCAGCAGTAGGGGACTAGCGGGTCCGTATAGCACAGATACGCAGTATTTT. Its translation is CASSRGLAGPYSTDTQYF.

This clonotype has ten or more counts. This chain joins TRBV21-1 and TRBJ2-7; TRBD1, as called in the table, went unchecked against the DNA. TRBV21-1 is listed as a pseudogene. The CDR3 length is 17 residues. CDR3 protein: CASSDTHPGQGWYEQYF. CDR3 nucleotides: TGTGCCAGCAGCGATACACACCCGGGACAGGGGTGGTACGAGCAGTACTTC.

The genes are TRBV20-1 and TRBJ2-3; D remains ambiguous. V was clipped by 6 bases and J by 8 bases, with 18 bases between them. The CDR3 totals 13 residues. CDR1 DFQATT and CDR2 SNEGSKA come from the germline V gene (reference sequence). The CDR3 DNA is TGCAGTGCGGCACCTAAGGGCCCCACTACGCAGTATTTT. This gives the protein CSAAPKGPTTQYF.

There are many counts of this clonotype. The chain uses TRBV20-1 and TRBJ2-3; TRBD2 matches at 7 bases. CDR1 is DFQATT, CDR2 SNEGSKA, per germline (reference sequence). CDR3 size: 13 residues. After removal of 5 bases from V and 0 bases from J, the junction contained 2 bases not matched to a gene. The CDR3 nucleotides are TGCAGTGCTGTTAGCGGGAGCACAGATACGCAGTATTTT. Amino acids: CSAVSGSTDTQYF.

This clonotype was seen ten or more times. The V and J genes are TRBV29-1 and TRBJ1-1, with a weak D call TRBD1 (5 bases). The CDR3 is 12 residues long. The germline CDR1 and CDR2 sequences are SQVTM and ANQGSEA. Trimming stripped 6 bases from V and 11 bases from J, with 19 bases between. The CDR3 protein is CSVQGVMNLAFF. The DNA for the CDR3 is TGCAGCGTCCAGGGCGTTATGAATTTGGCTTTCTTT.

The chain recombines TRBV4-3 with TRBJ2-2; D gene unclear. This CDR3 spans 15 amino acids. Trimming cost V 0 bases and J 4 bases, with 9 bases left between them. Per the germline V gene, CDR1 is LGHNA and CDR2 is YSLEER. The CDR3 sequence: CASSQERLVTGELFF. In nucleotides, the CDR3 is TGCGCCAGCAGCCAAGAAAGACTCGTCACCGGGGAGCTGTTTTTT.

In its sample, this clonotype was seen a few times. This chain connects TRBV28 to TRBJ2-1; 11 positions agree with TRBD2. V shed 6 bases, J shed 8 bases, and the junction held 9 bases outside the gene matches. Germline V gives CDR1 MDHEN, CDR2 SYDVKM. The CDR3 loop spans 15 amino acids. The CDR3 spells CASRPQTSGIYEQFF. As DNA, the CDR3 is TGTGCCAGCAGACCTCAGACTAGCGGGATTTATGAGCAGTTCTTC.

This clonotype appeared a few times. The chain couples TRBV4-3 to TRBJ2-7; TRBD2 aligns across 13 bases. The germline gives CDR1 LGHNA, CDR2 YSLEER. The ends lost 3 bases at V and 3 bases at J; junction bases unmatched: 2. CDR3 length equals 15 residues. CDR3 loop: CASSQGLAGNYEQYF. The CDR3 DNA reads TGCGCCAGCAGCCAGGGACTAGCGGGAAACTACGAGCAGTACTTC.

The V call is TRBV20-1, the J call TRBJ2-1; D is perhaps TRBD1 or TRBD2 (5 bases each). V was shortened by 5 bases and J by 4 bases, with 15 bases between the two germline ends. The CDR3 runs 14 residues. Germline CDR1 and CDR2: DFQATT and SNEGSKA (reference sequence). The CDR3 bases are TGCAGTGCTGCCCGGGGACGCGATTACAATGAGCAGTTCTTC. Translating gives CSAARGRDYNEQFF.

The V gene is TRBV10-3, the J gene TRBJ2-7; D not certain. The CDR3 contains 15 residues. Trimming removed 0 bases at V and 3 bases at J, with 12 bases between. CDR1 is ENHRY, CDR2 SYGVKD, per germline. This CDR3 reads CAISESDAVNYEQYF. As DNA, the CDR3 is TGTGCCATCAGTGAGTCGGACGCCGTAAACTACGAGCAGTACTTC.

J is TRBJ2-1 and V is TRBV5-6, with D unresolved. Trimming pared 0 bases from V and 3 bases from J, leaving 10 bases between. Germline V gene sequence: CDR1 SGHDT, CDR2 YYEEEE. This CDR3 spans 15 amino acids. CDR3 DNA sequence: TGTGCCAGCAGCTTGGACTTGAGTTTCTACAATGAGCAGTTCTTC. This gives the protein CASSLDLSFYNEQFF.

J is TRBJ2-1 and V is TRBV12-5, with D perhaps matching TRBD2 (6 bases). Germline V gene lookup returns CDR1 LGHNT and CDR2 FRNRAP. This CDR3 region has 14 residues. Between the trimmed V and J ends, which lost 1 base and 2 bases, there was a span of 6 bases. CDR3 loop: CASGLGGTYNEQFF. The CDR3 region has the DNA TGTGCTAGTGGTTTGGGCGGGACCTACAATGAGCAGTTCTTC.

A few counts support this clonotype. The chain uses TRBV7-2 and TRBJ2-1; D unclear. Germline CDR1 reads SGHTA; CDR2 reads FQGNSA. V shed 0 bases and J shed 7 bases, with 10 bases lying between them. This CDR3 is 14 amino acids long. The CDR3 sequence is CASSLANYQNEQFF. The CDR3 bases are TGTGCCAGCAGCTTAGCCAACTATCAGAATGAGCAGTTCTTC.

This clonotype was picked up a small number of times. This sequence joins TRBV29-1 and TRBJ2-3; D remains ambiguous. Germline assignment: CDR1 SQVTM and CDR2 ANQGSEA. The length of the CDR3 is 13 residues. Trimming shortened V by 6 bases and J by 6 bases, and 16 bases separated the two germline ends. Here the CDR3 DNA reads TGCAGCGTAGCGCCCCGATCGTCGGATACGCAGTATTTT. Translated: CSVAPRSSDTQYF.

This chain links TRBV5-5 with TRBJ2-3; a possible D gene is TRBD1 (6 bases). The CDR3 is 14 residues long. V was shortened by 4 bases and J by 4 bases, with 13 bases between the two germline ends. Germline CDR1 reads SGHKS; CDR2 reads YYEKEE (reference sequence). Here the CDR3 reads CASSTFTGSDTQYF. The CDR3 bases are TGTGCCAGCAGCACATTTACAGGGTCAGATACGCAGTATTTT.

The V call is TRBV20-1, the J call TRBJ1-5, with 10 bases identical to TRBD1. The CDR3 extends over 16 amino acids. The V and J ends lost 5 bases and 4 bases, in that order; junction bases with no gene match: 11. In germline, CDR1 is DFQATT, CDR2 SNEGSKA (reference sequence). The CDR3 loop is CSAGHPRQGANQPQHF. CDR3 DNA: TGCAGTGCTGGACACCCTCGACAGGGGGCAAATCAGCCCCAGCATTTT.

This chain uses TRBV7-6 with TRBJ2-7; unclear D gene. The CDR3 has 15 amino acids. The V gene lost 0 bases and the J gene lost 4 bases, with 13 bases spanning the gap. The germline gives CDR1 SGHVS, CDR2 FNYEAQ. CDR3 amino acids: CASSLARDPSYEQYF. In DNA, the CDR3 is TGTGCCAGCAGCTTAGCGCGAGACCCATCGTACGAGCAGTACTTC.

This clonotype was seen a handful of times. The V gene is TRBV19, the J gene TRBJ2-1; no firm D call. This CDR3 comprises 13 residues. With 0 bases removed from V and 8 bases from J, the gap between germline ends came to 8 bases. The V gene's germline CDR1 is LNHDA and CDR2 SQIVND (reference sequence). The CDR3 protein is CASSIEVQYEQFF. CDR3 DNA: TGTGCCAGTAGTATAGAGGTACAGTATGAGCAGTTCTTC. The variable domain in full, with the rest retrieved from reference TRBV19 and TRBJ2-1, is DGGITQSPKYLFRKEGQNVTLSCEQNLNHDAMYWYRQDPGQGLRLIYYSQIVNDFQKGDIAEGYSVSREKKESFPLTVTSAQKNPTAFYLCASSIEVQYEQFFGPGTRLTVL.

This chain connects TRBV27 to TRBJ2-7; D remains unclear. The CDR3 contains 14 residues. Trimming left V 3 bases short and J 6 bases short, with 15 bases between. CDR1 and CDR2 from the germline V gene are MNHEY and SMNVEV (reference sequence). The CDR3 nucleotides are TGTGCCAGCAGTTTGGTCCCAGTAGGCTCCGAGCAGTACTTC. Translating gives CASSLVPVGSEQYF.

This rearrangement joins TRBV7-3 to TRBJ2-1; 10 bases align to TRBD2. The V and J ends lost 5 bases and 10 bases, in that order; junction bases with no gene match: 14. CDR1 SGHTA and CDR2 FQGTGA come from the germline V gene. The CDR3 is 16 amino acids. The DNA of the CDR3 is TGTGCCAGCAGCGTCTCCGGGACTAGCGCCCCCGGGGAGCAGTTCTTC. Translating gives CASSVSGTSAPGEQFF. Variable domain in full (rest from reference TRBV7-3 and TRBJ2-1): GAGVSQTPSNKVTEKGKYVELRCDPISGHTALYWYRQSLGQGPEFLIYFQGTGAADDSGLPNDRFFAVRPEGSVSTLKIQRTERGDSAVYLCASSVSGTSAPGEQFFGPGTRLTVL.

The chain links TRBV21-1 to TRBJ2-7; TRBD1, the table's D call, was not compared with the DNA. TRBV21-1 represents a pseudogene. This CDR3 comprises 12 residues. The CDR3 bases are TGTGCCAGCAGCATCACAGGGGTCGAGCAGTACTTC. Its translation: CASSITGVEQYF.

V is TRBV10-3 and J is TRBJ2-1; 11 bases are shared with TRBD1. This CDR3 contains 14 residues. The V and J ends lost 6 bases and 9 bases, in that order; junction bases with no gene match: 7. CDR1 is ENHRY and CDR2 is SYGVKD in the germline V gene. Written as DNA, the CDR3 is TGTGCCATCAGCGGACAGGGGGCGTATGGTGAGCAGTTCTTC. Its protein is CAISGQGAYGEQFF.

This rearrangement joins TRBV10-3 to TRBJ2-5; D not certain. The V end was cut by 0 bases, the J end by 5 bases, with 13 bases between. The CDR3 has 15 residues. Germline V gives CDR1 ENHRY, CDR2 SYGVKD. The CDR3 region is CAISESVALGETQYF. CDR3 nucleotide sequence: TGTGCCATCAGTGAGTCGGTAGCCCTCGGGGAGACCCAGTACTTC.

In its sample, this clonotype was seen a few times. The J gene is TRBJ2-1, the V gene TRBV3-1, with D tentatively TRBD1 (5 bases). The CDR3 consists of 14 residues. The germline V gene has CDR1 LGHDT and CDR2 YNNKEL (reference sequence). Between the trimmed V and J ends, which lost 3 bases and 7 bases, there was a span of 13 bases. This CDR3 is CASSQLGAENEQFF. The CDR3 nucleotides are TGTGCCAGCAGCCAGTTAGGGGCAGAGAATGAGCAGTTCTTC.

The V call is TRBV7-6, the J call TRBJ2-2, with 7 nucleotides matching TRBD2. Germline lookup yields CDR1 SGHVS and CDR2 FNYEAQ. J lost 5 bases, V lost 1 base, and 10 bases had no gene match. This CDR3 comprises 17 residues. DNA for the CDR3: TGTGCCAGCAGCTTAGGTCAGGCGGGAGTACGGACCGGGGAGCTGTTTTTT. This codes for CASSLGQAGVRTGELFF.